This record looks at one T cell receptor beta chain sequence and its context. Its antigen remains undetermined. Per-base quality was not reported, and no clone a single base away is much larger than it. Synthetic TCR analog templates were spiked into each PCR so that absolute template abundance could be estimated from read counts. Using the immunoSEQ assay, TCRbeta CDR3 regions were amplified from genomic DNA with bias-controlled V and J gene primers. Sequencing of rearranged TCRbeta segments was performed at approximately 20X coverage. Processing in the source paper ran as follows. Sequencing errors were corrected by clustering, and CDR3s were annotated against IMGT so that V, D and J genes could be assigned. Downstream analyses used only productive TCRbeta rearrangements and left out out-of-frame or stop-codon sequences. To compute clonality, Shannon entropy was normalized by the log of the number of unique productive sequences and then subtracted from one. Clones differing between time points or between blood and tumor were identified by Fisher's exact test with Benjamini-Hochberg correction at adjusted p below 0.01. The immuneACCESS repertoire file appears here via TCRdb, limited to in-frame rearrangements. These files lack a portion of the clones; in checked studies, under half of the deficit traces to unresolved V genes, and the cause of the others is not known. The V and J calls and clone size come from that table; D and trimming were worked out from the DNA. This sample holds about 30,000 clones; 70% to 90% were observed only once. 6.5% to 8% of the sample belongs to the ten largest clones.

The CDR3 starts with the cysteine, ends with the phenylalanine, and has 17 residues. Of all the DNA, just the CDR3 is kept, 51 bases in frame from base 1. The germline V gene specifies KGHSH as CDR1 and LQKENI as CDR2. V gives up 0 bases and J gives up 2 bases, and the segment between their germline ends measures 16 bases. The data are from a study of PD-L1 blockade in urothelial cancer (TCRdb year 2017). For the wider study: Therapy was started around 2014 for all patients, and atezolizumab 1,200 mg was administered intravenously every 3 weeks. About nine tenths of the roughly 29 patients were identified as males with urothelial cancer of bladder origin, and a prior smoking history was reported by 18 of 29 patients. Patients had an ECOG performance status of 0 or 1 and had received between 0 and 3 prior chemotherapy regimens. Blood samples were analyzed at two time points: 3 weeks after treatment start (second dose) and 6 weeks after treatment start. Blood samples yielded a median of around 150,000 T cells and tens of thousands of unique TCRs, with median clonality roughly 0.085. The study was an exploratory multi-omic analysis of somatic, immune and clinical correlates of response to PD-L1 blockade with atezolizumab in urothelial cancer. Pretreatment tumor samples, along with matched peripheral blood collected serially before and after atezolizumab treatment, underwent TCR sequencing. Progression-free survival longer than 6 months counted as durable clinical benefit, and TCR features were additionally tested against both progression-free and overall survival. In the same patients, whole exome sequencing and RNA sequencing of pretreatment tumors were performed in addition to TCR sequencing. Durable clinical benefit was achieved by nine patients and was not achieved by 20 patients. Pretreatment blood TCR-seq was available for 30 or so patients, at least one posttreatment blood collection was obtained for about 24 patients, and tumor TCR-seq was available for about 24 patients.

Overall results and qualifications from the work: A pretreatment peripheral blood TCR clonality below the median was linked to improved progression-free and overall survival. Among patients with durable benefit, tumor-associated TCR clones showed greater expansion in peripheral blood 3 weeks after treatment started (n = 22, p = 0.022). Because of the small sample size (n ≈ 30) and the many exploratory analyses performed, the results are intended to be regarded as hypothesis-generating.

The time point label here, explained by the study, means: peripheral blood 6 weeks after treatment start. A total of some 30 patients with locally advanced or metastatic urothelial carcinoma, treated at Memorial Sloan Kettering on a trial protocol, made up the cohort. Peripheral blood mononuclear cells were collected from each patient pretreatment and during treatment, giving between 1 and 8 total time points per patient. The Qiagen DNeasy Blood extraction kit was used to purify genomic DNA from total PBMCs and from tumor samples. PBMCs were collected pretreatment and during treatment, and were isolated and stored as previously described.

The TCR originated in an elderly man with urothelial cancer. The V and J genes are TRBV18 and TRBJ2-5; TRBD2 could be the D gene, as 6 bases match. Here the sequenced sample was PBMCs, taken around atezolizumab (anti-PD-L1) treatment. The CDR3: CASSPPKLPGSQETQYF. The nucleotide sequence reads as follows: TGTGCCAGCTCACCACCAAAACTGCCCGGGAGTCAAGAGACCCAGTACTTC. The reference TRBV18 and TRBJ2-5 proteins fill in what lies around the CDR3, so the full variable domain reads NAGVMQNPRHLVRRRGQEARLRCSPMKGHSHVYWYRQLPEEGLKFMVYLQKENIIDESGMPKERFSAEFPKEGPSILRIQQVVRGDSAAYFCASSPPKLPGSQETQYFGPGTRLLVL.